The 9 T cell receptor beta chains given below trace back to one sample, sequenced in a study of cytomegalovirus exposure and HLA in healthy donors. PCR involved 60 Vbeta and 13 Jbeta primers. This table comes from immunoSEQ multiplex PCR, and its TCRdb copy is limited to in-frame clones, with some not included. Of about 140,000 clones listed, around 82% are singletons. The sample comprised PBMCs. The receptors here all came from a middle-aged man in good health and CMV-seropositive.

This clone has a handful of counts. A junction end diverges from the germline sequence, so it may reflect a read error. This sequence joins TRBV7-9 and TRBJ1-1, with D tentatively TRBD1 (6 bases). The germline V gene has CDR1 SEHNR and CDR2 FQNEAQ (reference sequence). The CDR3 has 15 amino acids. The CDR3 sequence: CSSSLSTGMNTEAFF. For the CDR3, the DNA is TGTTCCAGCAGCCTTAGCACAGGGATGAACACTGAAGCTTTCTTT.

This chain joins TRBV28 and TRBJ2-2, with a tentative D call TRBD2 (6 bases). Germline CDR1 reads MDHEN; CDR2 reads SYDVKM. This CDR3 is 14 amino acids long. Trimming cost V 3 bases and J 3 bases, with 8 bases left between them. This chain's CDR3 is CASSFPGDTGELFF. The CDR3 nucleotides are TGTGCCAGCAGTTTTCCGGGGGACACCGGGGAGCTGTTTTTT.

The chain carries TRBV27 and TRBJ1-5; weak D call: TRBD1 (5 bases). V was pared by 6 bases and J by 0 bases, with 15 bases between. Germline V gene sequence: CDR1 MNHEY, CDR2 SMNVEV (reference sequence). This CDR3 has 16 residues. The CDR3 here is CASRSGGLNSNQPQHF. CDR3 sequence (DNA): TGTGCCAGCAGATCCGGGGGACTGAATAGCAATCAGCCCCAGCATTTT.

This chain links TRBV7-9 with TRBJ2-6; TRBD1 agrees at 9 bases. The V gene's germline CDR1 is SEHNR and CDR2 FQNEAQ (reference sequence). The CDR3 runs 18 residues. V lost 3 bases and J lost 0; bases outside the gene matches: 6. The CDR3 spells CASSLGQGIRSGANVLTF. The DNA for the CDR3 is TGTGCCAGCAGCTTGGGACAGGGAATTCGCTCTGGGGCCAACGTCCTGACTTTC.

This clone was counted a single time. This rearrangement joins TRBV5-1 to TRBJ2-5, with 10 bases fitting TRBD2. Germline lookup yields CDR1 SGHRS and CDR2 YFSETQ. Germline trimming cut 0 bases from V and 7 bases from J; bases unmatched to any gene: 9. The CDR3 has 16 amino acids. CDR3 nucleotide sequence: TGCGCCAGCAGCTTGGAAAGCGGGAGGGCGTGGGGGACCCAGTACTTC. Amino acid sequence: CASSLESGRAWGTQYF.

The gene calls are TRBV29-1 and TRBJ2-7; 10 positions agree with TRBD2. The CDR3 covers 13 residues. Germline V gene sequence: CDR1 SQVTM, CDR2 ANQGSEA. V was clipped by 4 bases and J by 2 bases; unmatched bases: 2. CDR3 nucleotides: TGCAGCGTTGGACTAGCGGGCCCCTACGAGCAGTACTTC. The encoded protein is CSVGLAGPYEQYF.

V gene TRBV4-2 combines with J gene TRBJ2-3, with D possibly being TRBD2 (6 bases). V was shortened by 3 bases and J by 6 bases, with 19 bases between the two germline ends. The CDR3 contains 16 residues. The germline V gene encodes CDR1 LGHNA and CDR2 YNFKEQ. CDR3 loop: CASSQQLADVLDTQYF. The DNA of the CDR3 is TGTGCCAGCAGCCAGCAACTAGCTGACGTTTTGGATACGCAGTATTTT.

This clone was seen more than once but under ten times. The chain joins TRBV20-1 to TRBJ2-5; no definite D call. Trimming took off 3 bases at V and 5 bases at J, with 7 bases between the two ends. The CDR3 extends over 11 amino acids. The germline V gene has CDR1 DFQATT and CDR2 SNEGSKA (reference sequence). The CDR3 here is CSASRRETQYF. The DNA for the CDR3 is TGCAGTGCTAGTCGGCGGGAGACCCAGTACTTC.

V gene TRBV7-9 combines with J gene TRBJ2-7, with 9 bases fitting TRBD1. In germline, CDR1 is SEHNR, CDR2 FQNEAQ (reference sequence). The ends lost 5 bases at V and 4 bases at J; junction bases unmatched: 15. The CDR3 spans 17 residues. CDR3 sequence (DNA): TGTGCCAGCAGCACGTATGGACAGGGGAGTACCACATACGAGCAGTACTTC. This codes for CASSTYGQGSTTYEQYF.